A selection of T cell receptor beta chains follows, all from one sample in a study of patients and donors after allogeneic stem cell transplantation. Via MiXCR, TCRdb re-called the RT-PCR reads, giving one row per CDR3 protein. The sample holds 150,000 to 250,000 distinct CDR3 sequences, 40% to 45% seen once. What was sequenced was blood, either unsorted or a sorted T cell fraction (not recorded which). The receptors originated from a human donor who was either an allogeneic HSCT recipient or a stem cell or donor lymphocyte infusion donor (not recorded which). It is not recorded whose cells these are; they may come from a transplant donor. The CDR3 runs from the conserved cysteine through the conserved F or W. D genes are given only for firm matches. Expanded clones get a size class; other rows say once, few or many, or leave the size out.

NA	TRBV5-1	TRBJ2-7	TRBD2	TGCGCCAGCAGCATCACTAGCGGGTCTCGGTACTACGAGCAGTACTTC	CASSITSGSRYYEQYF
few	TRBV11-2	TRBJ2-3	NA	TGTGCCAGCAGCTTAGATTTAGCTAGCTTTGCGCAGTATTTT	CASSLDLASFAQYF
NA	TRBV7-9	TRBJ2-5	NA	TGTGCCAGCAGCTTAGACCCTGAGGTGTCCCAGTACTTC	CASSLDPEVSQYF
few	TRBV5-1	TRBJ1-1	NA	TGCGCCAGCAGCTTGTCGGTACAGAACACTGAAGCTTTCTTT	CASSLSVQNTEAFF
few	TRBV24-1	TRBJ2-5	NA	TGTGCCACCAGTGACCCCGGGACGGGAAAAGAGACCCAGTACTTC	CATSDPGTGKETQYF
NA	TRBV6-5	TRBJ1-2	NA	TGTGCCAGCAGTTACTCGGCGGGGTACGATGGCTACACCTTC	CASSYSAGYDGYTF
NA	TRBV4-2	TRBJ1-1	TRBD1	TGTGCCAGCAGGGTCGGCAGGGGGCTGGTCACTGAAGCTTTCTTT	CASRVGRGLVTEAFF
NA	TRBV5-1	TRBJ2-7	TRBD1	TGCGCCAGCAGTTCCGGGACAGGATCCTACGAGCAGTACTTC	CASSSGTGSYEQYF
NA	TRBV12-3/TRBV12-4	TRBJ2-1	TRBD2	TGTGCCAGCAGTCTCACTAGCGCCTCCTACAATGAGCAGTTCTTC	CASSLTSASYNEQFF
few	TRBV29-1	TRBJ1-2	TRBD1	TGCAGCGTACCACGACAGGGACAAGAGGGTGGCTACACCTTC	CSVPRQGQEGGYTF
NA	TRBV5-6	TRBJ1-1	NA	TGTGCCAGCAGCTTAACGTCCGGGGCTGAAGCTTTCTTT	CASSLTSGAEAFF
few	TRBV9	TRBJ1-1	NA	TGTGCCAGCAGCGTAGCACCGAACACTGAAGCTTTCTTT	CASSVAPNTEAFF
NA	TRBV7-9	TRBJ1-1	NA	TGTGCCAGCAGCTCCGCCTCAGGGGAAGCTTTCTTT	CASSSASGEAFF
few	TRBV6-1	TRBJ1-1	NA	TGTGCCAGCAGTGAAGCGTCCCAGAACACTGAAGCTTTCTTT	CASSEASQNTEAFF
NA	TRBV6-5	TRBJ1-2	NA	TGTGCCAGCAGTTACTCTTCAGGGATTCTTAACTATGGCTACACCTTC	CASSYSSGILNYGYTF
NA	TRBV10-3	TRBJ2-7	NA	TGTGCCATCAGTGTACAGAACTACGAGCAGTACTTC	CAISVQNYEQYF
NA	TRBV7-2	TRBJ2-2	TRBD2	TGTGCCAGCAGCTTCAGCGGGACGAACACCGGGGAGCTGTTTTTT	CASSFSGTNTGELFF
NA	TRBV6-5	TRBJ2-6	NA	TGTGCCAGCAGTTACTCACAGGCAACTGGGGCCAACGTCCTGACTTTC	CASSYSQATGANVLTF
NA	TRBV12-3/TRBV12-4	TRBJ1-1	NA	TGTGCCAGCAGTTTAGTTCTCAGAGGGGGAGAGGCTTTCTTT	CASSLVLRGGEAFF
NA	TRBV27	TRBJ2-1	NA	TGTGCCACCTTGAGCGGGAATGAGCAGTTCTTC	CATLSGNEQFF
NA	TRBV30	TRBJ2-3	NA	TGTGCCTGGACCCCGGGGATAAGCACAGATACGCAGTATTTT	CAWTPGISTDTQYF
NA	TRBV24-1	TRBJ1-1	NA	TGTGCCACCAGTGTCGGGGATTTCACTGAAGCTTTCTTT	CATSVGDFTEAFF
NA	TRBV9	TRBJ1-1	TRBD1	TGTGCCAGCAGCGTTAATCGACAGGGCTCCGGGAACACTGAAGCTTTCTTT	CASSVNRQGSGNTEAFF
NA	TRBV3-1	TRBJ2-1	NA	TGTGCCAGCAGCCCGGACGGGAGCTCCTACAATGAGCAGTTCTTC	CASSPDGSSYNEQFF
NA	TRBV18	TRBJ1-1	TRBD1	TGTGCCAGCTCACCCATGGGACAGGGTAACACTGAAGCTTTCTTT	CASSPMGQGNTEAFF
NA	TRBV7-9	TRBJ2-1	NA	TGTGCCAGCAGCTTAGACCATAGTCAGTTCTTC	CASSLDHSQFF
NA	TRBV18	TRBJ2-3	TRBD2	TGTGCCAGCTCACCACAGGGACTAGCGTCAGATACGCAGTATTTT	CASSPQGLASDTQYF
NA	TRBV12-3/TRBV12-4	TRBJ1-2	TRBD1	TGTGCCAGCTACCCAGGGGGTTCTTATGGCTACACCTTC	CASYPGGSYGYTF
NA	TRBV6-5	TRBJ1-3	NA	TGTGCCAGCAGTAGCAAAGTCCCTGGAAACACCATATATTTT	CASSSKVPGNTIYF
NA	TRBV28	TRBJ1-1	NA	TGTGCCAGCGCCAGGGGCGGTTTGAACACTGAAGCTTTCTTT	CASARGGLNTEAFF
NA	TRBV7-2	TRBJ2-1	NA	TGTGCCAGCAGCTCCCTCACCGACAATGAGCAGTTCTTC	CASSSLTDNEQFF
NA	TRBV10-3	TRBJ1-1	TRBD1	TGTGCCATCAGCCCCGGGACAGGGGACACTATGAACACTGAAGCTTTCTTT	CAISPGTGDTMNTEAFF
NA	TRBV20-1	TRBJ1-1	NA	TGCAGTGCAGCCCGGGGGACTAACACTGAAGCTTTCTTT	CSAARGTNTEAFF
few	TRBV7-8	TRBJ2-3	TRBD1	TGTGCCAGCAGCTTGACAGGGCGGGCAGATACGCAGTATTTT	CASSLTGRADTQYF
NA	TRBV20-1	TRBJ2-7	NA	TGCAGTGCTAGACCCCCGGGGCAGGGGATCTCCTACGAGCAGTACTTC	CSARPPGQGISYEQYF
NA	TRBV4-3	TRBJ2-7	TRBD2	TGCGCCAGCAGCCAAGATCCCGGACTAGCGGCCTACGAGCAGTACTTC	CASSQDPGLAAYEQYF
NA	TRBV28	TRBJ1-1	NA	TGTGCCAGCACAGGGACGATGAACACTGAAGCTTTCTTT	CASTGTMNTEAFF
NA	TRBV6-6	TRBJ2-3	NA	TGTGCCAGCCGGGGGACAGCACAGGATACGCAGTATTTT	CASRGTAQDTQYF
few	TRBV30	TRBJ1-5	TRBD1	TGTGCCTTCCGGGACAGGGGGCTGGGTCAGCCCCAGCATTTT	CAFRDRGLGQPQHF
NA	TRBV15	TRBJ1-5	NA	TGTGCCACCAGCAGAGATCTTGGGAACAATCAGCCCCAGCATTTT	CATSRDLGNNQPQHF
few	TRBV5-1	TRBJ1-1	NA	TGCGCCAGCAGCTCTAGGGGATTCACTGAAGCTTTCTTT	CASSSRGFTEAFF
few	TRBV5-6	TRBJ2-5	NA	TGTGCCAGCAGCTTAAACCCAGGAAGCCAAGAGACCCAGTACTTC	CASSLNPGSQETQYF
NA	TRBV29-1	TRBJ2-1	NA	TGCAGCGTTTACCGTTTCTCCGGCAATGAGCAGTTCTTC	CSVYRFSGNEQFF
NA	TRBV12-3/TRBV12-4	TRBJ2-5	NA	TGTGCCAGCAGTTTTGAGGTTGGGGCTAGAGGAAGACCATTCGTAGAGACCCAGTACTTC	CASSFEVGARGRPFVETQYF
NA	TRBV7-9	TRBJ1-1	NA	TGTGCCAGCAGCTTAGAGGTGGGTTTAACCCCACGGACTGAAGCTTTCTTT	CASSLEVGLTPRTEAFF
few	TRBV29-1	TRBJ2-7	NA	TGCAGCGCCCGCCCGGGACTGGGAACCTACGAGCAGTACTTC	CSARPGLGTYEQYF
NA	TRBV4-3	TRBJ2-7	NA	TGCGCCAGCAGCCAAGGTCCGTCCTACGAGCAGTACTTC	CASSQGPSYEQYF
few	TRBV12-3/TRBV12-4	TRBJ2-1	TRBD2	TGTGCCAGCAGTTTAGCGGCTAGCGGGGGGAATGAGCAGTTCTTC	CASSLAASGGNEQFF
few	TRBV27	TRBJ2-3	TRBD2	TGTGCCAGCAGTCACGGACTAGCGACAGATACGCAGTATTTT	CASSHGLATDTQYF